These T cell receptor beta chains were read from a single sample in a study of long-term antiretroviral therapy in people with HIV. Sequencing used immunoSEQ multiplex PCR; TCRdb keeps in-frame clones, though not all of them. Of some 10,000 clones in the sample, approximately 78% were seen once. Sample: unsorted PBMCs, taken 0.7 years after starting antiretroviral therapy. The receptors derive from a middle-aged man with HIV. Both conserved end residues are part of each CDR3. Each record gives: D gene, clone size, V gene, J gene, CDR3 protein, CDR3 DNA. The D gene is left open where the match is weak. Rows give clone size only sometimes, using once, few, many, or a class for an expanded clone.

>NA|few|TRBV10-3|TRBJ1-1
CAIREQGNTEAFF
TGTGCCATCAGGGAACAGGGGAACACTGAAGCTTTCTTT
>NA|few|TRBV5-1|TRBJ2-7
CASSLGLNGYEQYF
TGCGCCAGCAGCTTGGGACTGAACGGATACGAGCAGTACTTC
>NA|NA|TRBV6-1|TRBJ2-7
CASTRDGYEQYF
TGTGCCAGCACGAGAGACGGTTACGAGCAGTACTTC
>NA|few|TRBV27|TRBJ1-1
CASSSLTLSGLGTEAFF
TGTGCCAGCAGTTCCCTAACCCTCTCGGGGCTCGGCACTGAAGCTTTCTTT
>NA|NA|TRBV7-2|TRBJ2-2
CASSSFFGTEELFF
TGTGCCAGCAGCTCTTTCTTCGGGACTGAGGAGCTGTTTTTT
>TRBD1|NA|TRBV7-8|TRBJ2-7
CASRPRQGPSYEQYF
TGTGCCAGCAGACCTCGACAGGGGCCCTCCTACGAGCAGTACTTC
>NA|few|TRBV5-4|TRBJ1-1
CASMVGGGTEAFF
TGTGCCAGCATGGTAGGGGGAGGCACTGAAGCTTTCTTT
>NA|NA|TRBV10-3|TRBJ2-2
CAISSGRNTGELFF
TGTGCCATCAGTTCGGGCCGGAACACCGGGGAGCTGTTTTTT
>NA|NA|TRBV11-2|TRBJ2-7
CASRGVFPYEQYF
TGTGCCAGCAGGGGGGTATTTCCCTACGAGCAGTACTTC
>TRBD2|NA|TRBV6-1|TRBJ2-7
CASSGLAGSYEQYF
TGTGCCAGCAGTGGACTAGCGGGGTCCTACGAGCAGTACTTC
>TRBD1|NA|TRBV29-1|TRBJ2-6
CSVEDFTRQGAGGANVLTF
TGCAGCGTTGAAGATTTTACGAGACAGGGGGCCGGCGGGGCCAACGTCCTGACTTTC